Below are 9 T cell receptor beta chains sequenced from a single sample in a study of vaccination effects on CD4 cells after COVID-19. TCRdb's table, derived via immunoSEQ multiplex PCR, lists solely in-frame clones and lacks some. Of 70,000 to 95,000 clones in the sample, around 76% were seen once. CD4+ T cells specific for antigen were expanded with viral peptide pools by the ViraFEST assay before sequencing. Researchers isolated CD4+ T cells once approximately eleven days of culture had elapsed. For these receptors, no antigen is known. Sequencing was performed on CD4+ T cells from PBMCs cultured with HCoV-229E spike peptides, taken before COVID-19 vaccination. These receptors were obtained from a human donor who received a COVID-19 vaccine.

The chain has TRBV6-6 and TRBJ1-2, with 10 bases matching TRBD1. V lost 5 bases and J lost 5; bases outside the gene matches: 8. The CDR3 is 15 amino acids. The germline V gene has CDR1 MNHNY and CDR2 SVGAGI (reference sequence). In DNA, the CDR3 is TGTGCCAGCAGTGTGACAGGGGGCCAAGGGTATGGCTACACCTTC. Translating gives CASSVTGGQGYGYTF.

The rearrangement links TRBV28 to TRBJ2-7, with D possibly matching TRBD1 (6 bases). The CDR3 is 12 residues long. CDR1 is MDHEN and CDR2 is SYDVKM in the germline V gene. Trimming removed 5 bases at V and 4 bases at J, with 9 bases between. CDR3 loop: CASSKQGYEQYV. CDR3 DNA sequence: TGTGCCAGCAGTAAACAGGGATACGAGCAGTACGTC.

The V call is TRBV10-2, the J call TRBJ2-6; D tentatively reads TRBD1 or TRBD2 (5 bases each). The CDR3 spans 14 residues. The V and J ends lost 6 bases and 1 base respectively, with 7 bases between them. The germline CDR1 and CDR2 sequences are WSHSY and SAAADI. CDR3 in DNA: TGCGCCAGCAGGAGGGGTTCTGGGGCCAACGTCCTGACTTTC. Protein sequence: CASRRGSGANVLTF.

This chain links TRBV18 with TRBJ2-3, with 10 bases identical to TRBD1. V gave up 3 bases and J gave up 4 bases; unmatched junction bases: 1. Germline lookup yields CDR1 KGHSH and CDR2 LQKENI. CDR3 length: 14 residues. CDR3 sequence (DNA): TGTGCCAGCTCACCCGGACAGGGGGCAGATACGCAGTATTTT. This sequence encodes CASSPGQGADTQYF.

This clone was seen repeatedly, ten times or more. CDR3 coding DNA: TGTGCCAGCTCACTGGACACATTCAATCAGCCCCAGCATTTT. Translation: CASSLDTFNQPQHF. J is TRBJ1-5 and V is TRBV18; possible D gene TRBD1, 5 bases. The CDR3 consists of 14 residues. Germline V gene data show CDR1 as KGHSH and CDR2 as LQKENI. Deletions cut 4 bases from V and 3 bases from J, with 10 bases between.

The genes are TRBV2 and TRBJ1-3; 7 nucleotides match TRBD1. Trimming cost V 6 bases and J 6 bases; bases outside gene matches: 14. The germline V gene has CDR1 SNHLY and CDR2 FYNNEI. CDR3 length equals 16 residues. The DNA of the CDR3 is TGTGCCAGCAGGGACGCACGCCAGGGACAGCCAAACACCATATATTTT. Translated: CASRDARQGQPNTIYF.

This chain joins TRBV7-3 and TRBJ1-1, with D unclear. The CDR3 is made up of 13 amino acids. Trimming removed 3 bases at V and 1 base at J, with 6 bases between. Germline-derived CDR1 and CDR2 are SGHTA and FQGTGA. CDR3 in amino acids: CASSFSANTEAFF. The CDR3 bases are TGTGCCAGCAGCTTTTCTGCGAACACTGAAGCTTTCTTT.

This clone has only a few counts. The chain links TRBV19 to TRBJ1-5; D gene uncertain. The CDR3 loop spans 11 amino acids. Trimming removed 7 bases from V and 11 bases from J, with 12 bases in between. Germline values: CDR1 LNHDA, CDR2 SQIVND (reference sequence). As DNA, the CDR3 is TGTGCCAGTACCCCTGGTGACTCCCAGCATTTT. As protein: CASTPGDSQHF.

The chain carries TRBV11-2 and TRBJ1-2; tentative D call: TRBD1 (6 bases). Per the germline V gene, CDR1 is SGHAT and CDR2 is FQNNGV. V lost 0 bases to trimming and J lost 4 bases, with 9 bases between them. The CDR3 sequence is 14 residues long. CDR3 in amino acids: CASSLDPRGYGYTF. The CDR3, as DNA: TGTGCCAGCAGCTTAGATCCCAGGGGCTATGGCTACACCTTC.